This passage covers 8 T cell receptor beta chains from one sample sequenced in a study of blood T cell repertoires in COVID-19. Assay used: immunoSEQ multiplex PCR; TCRdb lists only in-frame clones, some missing. The sample holds 250,000 to 300,000 clones, approximately 89% seen once. Sequencing input: peripheral blood. The receptors shown here come from a woman younger than 45 who had recovered from COVID-19.

This chain connects TRBV29-1 to TRBJ1-1, with 9 bases that match TRBD1. Losses at the gene ends were 7 bases for V and 1 base for J; bases not matched to a gene: 7. Germline assignment: CDR1 SQVTM and CDR2 ANQGSEA. The CDR3 is 14 amino acids. Here the CDR3 reads CSADRTGANTEAFF. CDR3 in DNA: TGCAGCGCCGACAGGACAGGGGCGAACACTGAAGCTTTCTTT.

The V and J genes are TRBV5-1 and TRBJ2-5; D is possibly TRBD2 (5 bases). Trimming left V 0 bases short and J 2 bases short, with 8 bases between. The CDR3 has 14 residues. CDR1 and CDR2 from the germline V gene are SGHRS and YFSETQ. CDR3 coding DNA: TGCGCCAGCAGCTTGGCCGGGGTACAAGAGACCCAGTACTTC. Its translation is CASSLAGVQETQYF.

Comments on this clone: Other DNA sequences in the sample encode the same CDR3. The rearrangement links TRBV7-3 to TRBJ1-6, with D possibly being TRBD1 (6 bases). Germline V gene sequence: CDR1 SGHTA, CDR2 FQGTGA. Trimming removed 3 bases from V and 7 bases from J, with 13 bases in between. The CDR3 has 15 amino acids. The CDR3 protein is CASSLTGGYNSPLHF. Here the CDR3 DNA reads TGTGCCAGCAGCTTGACAGGAGGATACAATTCACCCCTCCACTTT.

CDR3: CASSRGQMQSYNEQFF. The CDR3 coding sequence is TGCGCCAGCAGCCGGGGACAAATGCAATCGTACAATGAGCAGTTCTTC. The chain employs TRBV4-1 and TRBJ2-1; possible D gene TRBD1, 6 bases. CDR1 MGHRA and CDR2 YSYEKL come from the germline V gene. This CDR3 is 16 amino acids long. Trimming cost V 4 bases and J 4 bases, with 17 bases left between them.

The gene calls are TRBV6-5 and TRBJ1-2; 8 bases align to TRBD1. V was pared by 4 bases and J by 9 bases, with 13 bases of the junction left unmatched. The CDR3 contains 15 residues. From germline, CDR1 is MNHEY and CDR2 SVGAGI. This CDR3 reads CASSSEDRVVLCYTF. The CDR3 DNA is TGTGCCAGCAGTTCAGAGGACAGGGTTGTCCTGTGCTACACCTTC.

The V call is TRBV4-2, the J call TRBJ1-1; D is ambiguous. The CDR3 is made up of 15 amino acids. CDR1 is LGHNA and CDR2 is YNFKEQ in the germline V gene. Between the trimmed V and J ends, which lost 0 bases and 0 bases, there was a span of 8 bases. The CDR3 DNA reads as TGTGCCAGCAGCCAAGATGGCAGTATGAACACTGAAGCTTTCTTT. Translating it yields CASSQDGSMNTEAFF.

This rearrangement joins TRBV15 to TRBJ2-1; 7 positions match TRBD2. Germline values: CDR1 LNHNV, CDR2 YYDKDF (reference sequence). The V segment lost 1 base and the J segment 4 bases; nucleotides outside the gene matches: 7. The CDR3 is 16 amino acids. CDR3 nucleotides: TGTGCCACCAGCAGAGGGGAGCGGGGAGGTTACAATGAGCAGTTCTTC. This sequence encodes CATSRGERGGYNEQFF.

V usage is TRBV4-1 and J usage is TRBJ2-7; D is uncertain. V was pared by 2 bases and J by 0 bases, with 11 bases between. The CDR3 is made up of 15 amino acids. CDR1 is MGHRA and CDR2 is YSYEKL in the germline V gene. CDR3: CASSQTEVGSYEQYF. CDR3 in DNA: TGCGCCAGCAGCCAAACAGAAGTCGGCTCCTACGAGCAGTACTTC.